The 24 T cell receptor beta chains in this list originate from one sample, sequenced in a study of technical replicates of blood from a few donors. Using immunoSEQ multiplex PCR, the repertoire was profiled, and TCRdb retains in-frame clones only, with some absent. This sample has about 79,000 clones, with approximately 92% found just once. The sequencing input was T cells isolated from PBMCs. The receptors shown here come from a human donor in good health. Some clones in this sample may be carry-over from other donors' samples.

The chain uses TRBV7-9 and TRBJ1-2, with 8 bases aligning to TRBD1. Germline V gene sequence: CDR1 SEHNR, CDR2 FQNEAQ (reference sequence). The CDR3 length is 15 residues. With V trimmed by 1 base and J by 4 bases, 5 bases remained unmatched. The CDR3 loop is CASSLEGQGIYGYTF. The CDR3 DNA follows: TGTGCCAGCAGCTTAGAAGGACAGGGAATCTATGGCTACACCTTC.

The chain carries TRBV9 and TRBJ2-7, with unresolved D. V was cut by 4 bases and J by 0 bases, with 11 bases left in between. Germline V gives CDR1 SGDLS, CDR2 YYNGEE. This CDR3 has 14 amino acids. DNA for the CDR3: TGTGCCAGCAGCCCTGAGGTTAGCTCCTACGAGCAGTACTTC. Translating it yields CASSPEVSSYEQYF.

V and J are TRBV7-3 and TRBJ1-1, with a weak D call TRBD1 (5 bases). CDR1 is SGHTA and CDR2 is FQGTGA in the germline V gene. V lost 2 bases and J lost 5, with 15 bases in between. The CDR3 has 15 amino acids. The CDR3 reads CASSLLAGYKTEAFF. The CDR3 DNA is TGTGCCAGCAGCTTATTAGCAGGGTACAAAACTGAAGCTTTCTTT.

Comments on this clone: This same CDR3 is encoded by further DNA sequences in the sample. V is TRBV6-5 and J is TRBJ2-3, with 10 positions matching TRBD1. The V segment lost 5 bases and the J segment 1 base; nucleotides outside the gene matches: 3. The CDR3 loop spans 15 amino acids. Germline V CDR1 and CDR2: MNHEY, SVGAGI. The CDR3 is CASSLGTGGTDTQYF. DNA for the CDR3: TGTGCCAGCAGTCTCGGGACAGGGGGCACAGATACGCAGTATTTT.

V usage is TRBV2 and J usage is TRBJ2-1, with 8 bases that match TRBD2. V lost 7 bases, J lost 8 bases, and 7 bases stayed unmatched. The CDR3 loop spans 13 amino acids. The germline V gene has CDR1 SNHLY and CDR2 FYNNEI. The CDR3 is CASIPGLEDEQFF. CDR3 nucleotide sequence: TGTGCCAGCATTCCGGGACTAGAGGATGAGCAGTTCTTC.

The CDR3 reads CAWSGQGDQPQHF. Here the CDR3 DNA reads TGTGCCTGGAGTGGACAGGGGGATCAGCCCCAGCATTTT. V usage is TRBV30 and J usage is TRBJ1-5; 9 bases agree with TRBD1. The germline V gene has CDR1 GTSNPN and CDR2 SVGIG (reference sequence). This CDR3 is built from 13 residues. The junction had 0 bases not matched to a gene; V was cut back by 1 base and J by 5 bases.

The V call is TRBV9, the J call TRBJ2-3; 10 bases agree with TRBD2. Germline lookup yields CDR1 SGDLS and CDR2 YYNGEE. The CDR3 totals 17 residues. Germline trimming cut 0 bases from V and 5 bases from J; bases unmatched to any gene: 9. The CDR3: CASSVARSGRDEDTQYF. The CDR3, as DNA: TGTGCCAGCAGCGTAGCTCGGAGCGGGAGGGATGAAGATACGCAGTATTTT.

This chain connects TRBV6-5 to TRBJ1-1; tentative D call: TRBD1 (6 bases). V was clipped by 4 bases and J by 1 base, with 10 bases between them. Germline CDR1 and CDR2: MNHEY and SVGAGI. The CDR3 is 14 residues long. CDR3 DNA: TGTGCCAGCAGTTCTACAGGGAGGAACACTGAAGCTTTCTTT. This gives the protein CASSSTGRNTEAFF.

The chain is built from TRBV6-5 and TRBJ2-7; 7 nucleotides match TRBD2. V lost 0 bases and J lost 3; bases outside the gene matches: 8. The CDR3 spans 16 residues. Germline-derived CDR1 and CDR2 are MNHEY and SVGAGI. The CDR3 DNA reads as TGTGCCAGCAGTTACTCTTGGGCGGGAGAGAACTACGAGCAGTACTTC. Residues: CASSYSWAGENYEQYF.

CDR3 DNA: TGTGCCAGTAGGCTACTAGCGCGAGGCGATGAGCAGTTCTTC. This translates into CASRLLARGDEQFF. V usage is TRBV19 and J usage is TRBJ2-1; 7 nucleotides align to TRBD2. The CDR3 totals 14 residues. Per the germline V gene, CDR1 is LNHDA and CDR2 is SQIVND (reference sequence). Losses at the gene ends were 6 bases for V and 8 bases for J; bases not matched to a gene: 10.

The DNA of the CDR3 is TGTGCCAGCAGACAAGGACAGGCCGGGGCCAACGTCCTGACTTTC. Protein: CASRQGQAGANVLTF. J is TRBJ2-6 and V is TRBV6-5; 7 positions match TRBD1. The trim removed 6 bases at V and 4 bases at J, leaving 6 bases unmatched. There are 15 residues in the CDR3. Germline assignment: CDR1 MNHEY and CDR2 SVGAGI.

The CDR3 loop reads CASRRTGSGELFF. CDR3 DNA: TGTGCCAGCAGGAGGACAGGGTCCGGGGAGCTGTTTTTT. The gene calls are TRBV6-5 and TRBJ2-2; 8 bases line up with TRBD1. V dropped 6 bases and J dropped 6; count of bases not matched to a gene: 3. This CDR3 contains 13 residues. The germline CDR1 and CDR2 sequences are MNHEY and SVGAGI.

The chain uses TRBV10-1 and TRBJ2-1; 9 positions match TRBD1. CDR1 WNHNN and CDR2 SYGVQD come from the germline V gene (reference sequence). Trimming cost V 2 bases and J 1 base; bases outside gene matches: 0. The CDR3 loop spans 15 amino acids. The CDR3 sequence: CASSEDRGSYNEQFF. CDR3 DNA: TGCGCCAGCAGTGAGGACAGGGGGTCCTACAATGAGCAGTTCTTC.

The gene calls are TRBV6-5 and TRBJ2-1, with D uncertain. From germline, CDR1 is MNHEY and CDR2 SVGAGI. V dropped 5 bases and J dropped 10 bases, with 12 bases sitting between them. This CDR3 contains 12 residues. The CDR3 sequence is CASSTLAWEQFF. The DNA for the CDR3 is TGTGCCAGCAGTACCCTCGCGTGGGAGCAGTTCTTC.

CDR3 coding DNA: TGTGCCAGTAGTCCGAGCAATCAGCCCCAGCATTTT. Its translation is CASSPSNQPQHF. The chain uses TRBV19 and TRBJ1-5; D is undetermined. Germline V gives CDR1 LNHDA, CDR2 SQIVND (reference sequence). Trimming removed 5 bases from V and 1 base from J, with 3 bases in between. The CDR3 has 12 residues. The whole variable domain, remainder taken from reference TRBV19 and TRBJ1-5, is DGGITQSPKYLFRKEGQNVTLSCEQNLNHDAMYWYRQDPGQGLRLIYYSQIVNDFQKGDIAEGYSVSREKKESFPLTVTSAQKNPTAFYLCASSPSNQPQHFGDGTRLSIL.

The chain's CDR3 is CASSLVLGQSYTF. Here the CDR3 DNA reads TGTGCCAGCAGCTTAGTACTTGGGCAGTCCTACACCTTC. V is TRBV7-2 and J is TRBJ1-2; D not certain. The CDR3 sequence is 13 residues long. Trimming shortened V by 1 base and J by 10 bases, and 13 bases separated the two germline ends. CDR1 and CDR2 (germline): SGHTA, FQGNSA.

The chain is built from TRBV2 and TRBJ2-6; D may be TRBD2 (6 bases). Germline V gene sequence: CDR1 SNHLY, CDR2 FYNNEI. CDR3 length equals 20 residues. V shed 4 bases and J shed 0 bases, with 22 bases lying between them. CDR3 region: CASSVSRAGRRDSGANVLTF. CDR3 coding DNA: TGTGCCAGCAGTGTCAGTCGGGCGGGACGGAGGGACTCTGGGGCCAACGTCCTGACTTTC.

This chain joins TRBV14 and TRBJ2-7, with D possibly TRBD2 on 7 matching bases. CDR3 length: 13 residues. Germline-derived CDR1 and CDR2 are SGHDN and FVKESK. Deletions cut 5 bases from V and 6 bases from J, with 14 bases between. As DNA, the CDR3 is TGTGCCAGCAGCACGACGAGGGGGGGCGAGCAGTACTTC. It translates to CASSTTRGGEQYF.

The chain has TRBV5-1 and TRBJ2-7, with D possibly TRBD2 on 6 matching bases. The V gene's germline CDR1 is SGHRS and CDR2 YFSETQ. V shed 3 bases and J shed 6 bases, with 13 bases lying between them. The CDR3 consists of 13 residues. CDR3 nucleotides: TGCGCCAGCAGCTCTGAGGAGGGCTCCGAGCAGTACTTC. Translated, it gives CASSSEEGSEQYF.

V and J are TRBV9 and TRBJ2-3; TRBD1 agrees at 8 bases. V was clipped by 4 bases and J by 6 bases; unmatched bases: 7. The germline gives CDR1 SGDLS, CDR2 YYNGEE. The CDR3 spans 14 residues. CDR3: CASSFRGLGDTQYF. CDR3 sequence (DNA): TGTGCCAGCAGCTTCAGGGGGCTAGGGGATACGCAGTATTTT.

This chain joins TRBV19 and TRBJ1-5; 7 bases are a match to TRBD1. The V segment lost 5 bases and the J segment 8 bases; nucleotides outside the gene matches: 9. Germline CDR1 reads LNHDA; CDR2 reads SQIVND (reference sequence). The length of the CDR3 is 14 residues. The CDR3 nucleotides are TGTGCCAGTAGTGACCCCCTAACAGGGGAGCCCCAGCATTTT. Translated, it gives CASSDPLTGEPQHF. Variable domain in full (rest from reference TRBV19 and TRBJ1-5): DGGITQSPKYLFRKEGQNVTLSCEQNLNHDAMYWYRQDPGQGLRLIYYSQIVNDFQKGDIAEGYSVSREKKESFPLTVTSAQKNPTAFYLCASSDPLTGEPQHFGDGTRLSIL.

The rearrangement links TRBV5-1 to TRBJ2-3, with 7 nucleotides matching TRBD2. The length of the CDR3 is 16 residues. CDR1 is SGHRS, CDR2 YFSETQ, per germline. Trimming cost V 1 base and J 4 bases; bases outside gene matches: 9. CDR3 in amino acids: CASSLWGGAGPDTQYF. The CDR3, as DNA: TGCGCCAGCAGCTTGTGGGGAGGGGCCGGACCAGATACGCAGTATTTT.

The chain carries TRBV27 and TRBJ1-1; TRBD1 is a possible D gene (5 bases). Germline assignment: CDR1 MNHEY and CDR2 SMNVEV (reference sequence). The CDR3 has 16 amino acids. V was clipped by 6 bases and J by 2 bases, with 19 bases between them. The CDR3 spells CASSPSLGDSNTEAFF. The CDR3 DNA follows: TGTGCCAGCAGCCCATCCCTAGGGGACTCCAACACTGAAGCTTTCTTT.

This rearrangement joins TRBV5-1 to TRBJ2-2, with D tentatively TRBD1 (6 bases). Looked up from germline, CDR1 is SGHRS and CDR2 is YFSETQ. The length of the CDR3 is 16 residues. Trimming removed 1 base at V and 4 bases at J, with 14 bases between. CDR3 DNA: TGCGCCAGCAGCTTGAGGGACACCCCCAGCACCGGGGAGCTGTTTTTT. Protein: CASSLRDTPSTGELFF.